Following are 14 T cell receptor beta chains from one sample sequenced in a study of breast tumors, draining lymph nodes, adjacent tissues. TCRdb re-analysed the multiplex PCR reads in MiXCR, keeping a single row per CDR3 protein. Of 70,000 to 85,000 distinct CDR3 sequences in the sample, roughly 19% were seen once. Breast cancer patients provided tissue from their axillary draining lymph nodes. The sequenced sample was axillary lymph node tissue. The receptor source for this set is a female donor with breast cancer. Some clones in this sample may be carry-over from other donors' samples.

This chain joins TRBV3-1 and TRBJ1-1; no clear D. This CDR3 region has 14 residues. The V gene lost 1 base and the J gene lost 4 bases, with 10 bases spanning the gap. Per the germline V gene, CDR1 is LGHDT and CDR2 is YNNKEL (reference sequence). Written as DNA, the CDR3 is TGTGCCAGCAGCCAAGGACACATGGGCACTGAAGCTTTCTTT. It encodes CASSQGHMGTEAFF.

This clonotype was seen many times. The chain combines TRBV14 with TRBJ2-1; maybe TRBD2 (6 bases). V lost 3 bases and J 2 bases, leaving 11 bases between the germline ends. The CDR3 covers 15 residues. Germline V gives CDR1 SGHDN, CDR2 FVKESK. CDR3 sequence: CASSQVAATYNEQFF. In DNA form, the CDR3 reads TGTGCCAGCAGCCAGGTAGCGGCTACCTACAATGAGCAGTTCTTC. Drawing the rest from reference TRBV14 and TRBJ2-1, the complete variable domain is EAGVTQFPSHSVIEKGQTVTLRCDPISGHDNLYWYRRVMGKEIKFLLHFVKESKQDESGMPNNRFLAERTGGTYSTLKVQPAELEDSGVYFCASSQVAATYNEQFFGPGTRLTVL.

Note on this clonotype: Being one base from a much bigger clone, this may be a read error. This chain links TRBV5-1 with TRBJ2-1; 14 bases are shared with TRBD2. Germline-derived CDR1 and CDR2 are SGHRS and YFSETQ. This CDR3 has 15 residues. CDR3 residues: CASSQGLAGEYERFF. The CDR3 bases are TGCGCCAGCAGTCAGGGACTAGCGGGAGAATATGAGCGGTTCTTC.

V usage is TRBV7-8 and J usage is TRBJ1-1; a weak D match, TRBD1 (6 bases). The CDR3 runs to 14 residues. V shed 0 bases and J shed 4 bases, with 9 bases lying between them. From germline, CDR1 is SGHVS and CDR2 FQNEAQ. The CDR3 DNA reads as TGTGCCAGCAGCTTAGCACCACAGGGCACTGAAGCTTTCTTT. It is translated as CASSLAPQGTEAFF.

This clonotype has a single count. The chain links TRBV12-3 or TRBV12-4 to TRBJ2-3; D is possibly TRBD1 (6 bases). This CDR3 region has 15 residues. Trimming took off 7 bases at V and 3 bases at J, with 17 bases between the two ends. The CDR3 coding sequence is TGTGCCAGCACCCAAGGGGCAGGGGAGACAGATACGCAGTATTTT. It yields the protein CASTQGAGETDTQYF.

The rearrangement links TRBV11-3 to TRBJ2-7, with D possibly being TRBD1 (6 bases). The CDR3 extends over 14 amino acids. V was cut by 0 bases and J by 3 bases, with 9 bases left in between. Germline V lookup: CDR1 SGHNT, CDR2 YENEEA. Here the CDR3 reads CASSLDWGRYEQYF. As DNA, the CDR3 is TGTGCCAGCAGCTTAGACTGGGGGCGCTACGAGCAGTACTTC.

At least ten counts were recorded for this clonotype. The J gene is TRBJ2-2, the V gene TRBV20-1; 9 bases are shared with TRBD2. With 2 bases clipped from V and 4 bases from J, the junction kept 8 bases outside the gene matches. There are 16 residues in the CDR3. Looked up from germline, CDR1 is DFQATT and CDR2 is SNEGSKA (reference sequence). The DNA of the CDR3 is TGCAGTGCTAGAAAAAGACTAGCGGATTTCACCGGGGAGCTGTTTTTT. Its translation: CSARKRLADFTGELFF.

To note about this clonotype: A much larger clone differs from this one at a single base, so this may be a read error. The chain recombines TRBV20-1 with TRBJ2-1; 8 nucleotides align to TRBD2. Germline V CDR1 and CDR2: DFQATT, SNEGSKA (reference sequence). This CDR3 contains 15 residues. CDR3 sequence: CSARFLAGSYNEQSF. CDR3 in DNA: TGCAGTGCTCGCTTCCTAGCGGGCTCCTACAATGAGCAGTCCTTC.

In this sample, this clonotype turned up many times. The chain uses TRBV11-2 and TRBJ1-2; the D is unclear. The ends were cut back, 4 bases at V and 3 bases at J, with 0 bases in the middle. The germline V gene encodes CDR1 SGHAT and CDR2 FQNNGV. This CDR3 contains 10 residues. The CDR3 coding sequence is TGTGCCAGCAGCTACTATGGCTACACCTTC. It codes for CASSYYGYTF.

Only a few counts were recorded for this clonotype. The V call is TRBV28, the J call TRBJ2-3, with 9 bases matching TRBD2. Trimming took 6 bases from V and 2 from J; bases not matched to a gene: 6. Per germline, CDR1 MDHEN and CDR2 SYDVKM. The CDR3 length is 15 residues. CDR3 sequence (DNA): TGTGCCAGCAGAGCGGGAGGCGTTTACACAGATACGCAGTATTTT. Its protein product is CASRAGGVYTDTQYF.

This clonotype was counted many times. This chain joins TRBV20-1 and TRBJ2-5, with D tentatively TRBD2 (6 bases). Germline CDR1 DFQATT, CDR2 SNEGSKA (reference sequence). This CDR3 spans 16 amino acids. V was shortened by 2 bases and J by 2 bases, with 18 bases between the two germline ends. CDR3 nucleotide sequence: TGCAGTGCTAGACCCCTTGGGCTAGCGCCTCAAGAGACCCAGTACTTC. Protein sequence: CSARPLGLAPQETQYF.

DNA for the CDR3: TGTGCCAGCAGCCCAAAGGGTGGACAGCCGTGCCAAGAGACCCAGTACTTC. This codes for CASSPKGGQPCQETQYF. V usage is TRBV7-3 and J usage is TRBJ2-5; tentatively, D is TRBD1 (6 bases). Trimming took off 5 bases at V and 1 base at J, with 20 bases between the two ends. Germline-derived CDR1 and CDR2 are SGHTA and FQGTGA. The CDR3 contains 17 residues.

This clonotype occurred many times. This sequence joins TRBV7-2 and TRBJ2-2; tentative D call: TRBD2 (5 bases). The CDR3 loop spans 14 amino acids. Trimming shortened V by 5 bases and J by 4 bases, and 11 bases separated the two germline ends. CDR1 and CDR2 from the germline V gene are SGHTA and FQGNSA. CDR3 DNA: TGTGCCAGCAGCAACCCCCGGGGCACCGGGGAGCTGTTTTTT. It translates to CASSNPRGTGELFF.

To note about this clonotype: This may stem from a read error, because a much larger clone lies one nucleotide away. V and J are TRBV6-1 and TRBJ1-4; no clear D gene. CDR3 length: 13 residues. Germline values: CDR1 MNHNS, CDR2 SASEGT. V was pared by 7 bases and J by 5 bases, with 11 bases between. CDR3 sequence: CASTLVANEKLFF. CDR3 DNA: TGTGCCAGCACTCTGGTGGCGAATGAAAAACTGTTTTTT.